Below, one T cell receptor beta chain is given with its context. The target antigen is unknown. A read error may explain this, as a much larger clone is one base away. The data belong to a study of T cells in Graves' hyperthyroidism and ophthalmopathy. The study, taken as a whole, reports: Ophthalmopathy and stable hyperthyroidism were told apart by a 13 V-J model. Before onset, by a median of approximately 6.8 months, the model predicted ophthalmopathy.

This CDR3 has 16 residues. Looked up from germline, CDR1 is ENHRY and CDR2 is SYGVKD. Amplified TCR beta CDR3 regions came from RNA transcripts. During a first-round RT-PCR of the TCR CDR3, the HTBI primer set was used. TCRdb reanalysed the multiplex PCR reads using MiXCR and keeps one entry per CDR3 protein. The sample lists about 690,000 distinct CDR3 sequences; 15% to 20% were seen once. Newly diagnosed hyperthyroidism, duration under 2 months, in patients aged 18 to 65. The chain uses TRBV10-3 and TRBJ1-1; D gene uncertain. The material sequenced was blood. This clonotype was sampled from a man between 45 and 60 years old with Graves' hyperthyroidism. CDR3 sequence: CATRASMRAQNTEASF. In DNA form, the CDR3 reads TGTGCCACCCGGGCCAGTATGAGGGCGCAGAACACTGAAGCTTCCTTT.